Shown below are 25 T cell receptor beta chains from a single sample sequenced in a study of blood T cell repertoires in COVID-19. Sequencing was performed with immunoSEQ multiplex PCR; in TCRdb, only in-frame clones are kept and a portion is missing. The table shows 120,000 or so clones, with approximately 87% occurring only once. The sequencing sample was made of peripheral blood. Receptors originate from a man aged 50-59 years with acute or convalescent COVID-19.

The gene calls are TRBV2 and TRBJ2-7, with TRBD2 matching 12 bases. The CDR3 covers 18 residues. Germline trimming cut 0 bases from V and 1 base from J; bases unmatched to any gene: 7. Germline CDR1 reads SNHLY; CDR2 reads FYNNEI. The CDR3 bases are TGTGCCAGCAGTGAAGCACGGCTAGCGGGAGGGAATTCCTACGAGCAGTACTTC. It is translated as CASSEARLAGGNSYEQYF. Together with reference TRBV2 and TRBJ2-7, the CDR3 gives the full variable domain: EPEVTQTPSHQVTQMGQEVILRCVPISNHLYFYWYRQILGQKVEFLVSFYNNEISEKSEIFDDQFSVERPDGSNFTLKIRSTKLEDSAMYFCASSEARLAGGNSYEQYFGPGTRLTVT.

V gene TRBV10-2 combines with J gene TRBJ2-7; 8 bases are a match to TRBD2. Trimming cost V 6 bases and J 2 bases; bases outside gene matches: 6. Germline-derived CDR1 and CDR2 are WSHSY and SAAADI. This CDR3 has 14 residues. DNA for the CDR3: TGCGCCAGCAGGGCGGGGGGCAGCCCCTACGAGCAGTACTTC. This sequence encodes CASRAGGSPYEQYF.

The genes are TRBV24-1 and TRBJ1-4, with D perhaps matching TRBD1 (5 bases). Between the trimmed V and J ends, which lost 3 bases and 0 bases, there was a span of 13 bases. Germline V lookup: CDR1 KGHDR, CDR2 SFDVKD. This CDR3 is built from 17 residues. The CDR3 DNA sequence: TGTGCCACCAGTGATCCCAGGGCAGGGCCAACTAATGAAAAACTGTTTTTT. It codes for CATSDPRAGPTNEKLFF.

V is TRBV5-1 and J is TRBJ2-5; D remains ambiguous. This CDR3 spans 15 amino acids. With 3 bases removed from V and 0 bases from J, the gap between germline ends came to 12 bases. Germline CDR1 SGHRS, CDR2 YFSETQ. For the CDR3, the DNA is TGCGCCAGCAGCTACCTTGGGCTGTACCAAGAGACCCAGTACTTC. It encodes CASSYLGLYQETQYF.

The chain combines TRBV6-1 with TRBJ1-5, with TRBD1 matching over 8 bases. The CDR3 loop spans 16 amino acids. Germline V gives CDR1 MNHNS, CDR2 SASEGT. The trim removed 4 bases at V and 4 bases at J, leaving 9 bases unmatched. The CDR3 loop is CASSAMTGVSNQPQHF. As DNA, the CDR3 is TGTGCCAGCAGTGCGATGACAGGGGTATCGAATCAGCCCCAGCATTTT.

The chain has TRBV6-5 and TRBJ2-2; tentatively, D is TRBD2 (6 bases). CDR1 and CDR2 (germline): MNHEY, SVGAGI. The V end was cut by 0 bases, the J end by 7 bases, with 12 bases between. The CDR3 runs to 15 residues. The CDR3, as DNA: TGTGCCAGCAGTTACTCGTGGGAGGTGCGCGGGGAGCTGTTTTTT. Protein product: CASSYSWEVRGELFF.

V is TRBV28 and J is TRBJ2-2; the D gene is possibly TRBD2 (6 bases). V was pared by 2 bases and J by 2 bases, with 12 bases between. CDR1 MDHEN and CDR2 SYDVKM come from the germline V gene. The length of the CDR3 is 16 residues. CDR3 in DNA: TGTGCCAGCAGTTTAGGAATAGCGGCTAACACCGGGGAGCTGTTTTTT. Translated, it gives CASSLGIAANTGELFF.

This chain connects TRBV5-1 to TRBJ2-5, with 12 bases aligning to TRBD2. The CDR3 spans 17 residues. Germline CDR1 SGHRS, CDR2 YFSETQ. With 3 bases clipped from V and 5 bases from J, the junction kept 11 bases outside the gene matches. The CDR3 DNA is TGCGCCAGCAGCTCAGCTAGCGGGAGGGGACTGGGGGAGACCCAGTACTTC. Its protein is CASSSASGRGLGETQYF.

The CDR3 sequence is CASSATSGRNTQYF. CDR3 bases: TGTGCCAGTAGTGCGACTAGCGGGAGAAATACGCAGTATTTT. The chain combines TRBV19 with TRBJ2-3; 12 bases fit TRBD2. In germline, CDR1 is LNHDA, CDR2 SQIVND (reference sequence). The length of the CDR3 is 14 residues. V shed 5 bases and J 7 bases; nucleotides not matched to a gene: 4.

This clone appeared a single time. The chain combines TRBV5-5 with TRBJ2-5; a weak D match, TRBD2 (6 bases). CDR1 and CDR2 from the germline V gene are SGHKS and YYEKEE (reference sequence). Trimming pared 3 bases from V and 5 bases from J, leaving 20 bases between. The length of the CDR3 is 16 residues. The CDR3: CASSSGGGLLGETQYF. DNA for the CDR3: TGTGCCAGCAGCTCCGGGGGAGGACTCTTAGGGGAGACCCAGTACTTC.

In its sample, this clone was seen a few times. V gene TRBV7-9 combines with J gene TRBJ1-5, with D maybe TRBD1 (6 bases). Trimming took 1 base from V and 3 from J, leaving 7 bases between them. Germline V lookup: CDR1 SEHNR, CDR2 FQNEAQ (reference sequence). This CDR3 has 14 amino acids. Written as DNA, the CDR3 is TGTGCCAGCAGCTTAGGACAGGTCAATCAGCCCCAGCATTTT. Translated: CASSLGQVNQPQHF.

This chain joins TRBV24-1 and TRBJ2-1; 13 nucleotides align to TRBD2. Germline lookup yields CDR1 KGHDR and CDR2 SFDVKD. Germline trimming cut 0 bases from V and 7 bases from J; bases unmatched to any gene: 2. CDR3 length: 16 residues. The CDR3 spells CATSDLRLAGGNEQFF. The CDR3 nucleotides read TGTGCCACCAGTGATTTGCGACTAGCGGGGGGAAATGAGCAGTTCTTC.

CDR3 nucleotide sequence: TGTGCCAGCAGTTCCAAGAGTTTCTCTGGAAACACCATATATTTT. This sequence encodes CASSSKSFSGNTIYF. V and J are TRBV6-5 and TRBJ1-3; no clear D. Trimming pared 4 bases from V and 0 bases from J, leaving 10 bases between. Germline CDR1 and CDR2: MNHEY and SVGAGI. The CDR3 contains 15 residues.

Comment on this clone: Other DNA sequences of this sample code for an identical CDR3. The chain employs TRBV19 and TRBJ1-6, with TRBD1 identical over 8 bases. The V segment lost 2 bases and the J segment 7 bases; nucleotides outside the gene matches: 1. Germline V gives CDR1 LNHDA, CDR2 SQIVND (reference sequence). CDR3 size: 14 residues. CDR3 sequence (DNA): TGTGCCAGTAGTATACGGGACAGGAATTCACCCCTCCACTTT. Translating it yields CASSIRDRNSPLHF.

This clone appeared once. The V gene is TRBV5-1, the J gene TRBJ2-3, with a tentative D call TRBD1 (6 bases). This CDR3 comprises 15 residues. Germline V CDR1 and CDR2: SGHRS, YFSETQ. Trimming took 2 bases from V and 3 from J, leaving 13 bases between them. The CDR3 coding sequence is TGCGCCAGCAGCTTAGGGGGAACGGGAACAGATACGCAGTATTTT. The encoded protein is CASSLGGTGTDTQYF. Full variable domain (outside the CDR3, taken from reference TRBV5-1 and TRBJ2-3): KAGVTQTPRYLIKTRGQQVTLSCSPISGHRSVSWYQQTPGQGLQFLFEYFSETQRNKGNFPGRFSGRQFSNSRSEMNVSTLELGDSALYLCASSLGGTGTDTQYFGPGTRLTVL.

V is TRBV5-1 and J is TRBJ2-2, with 10 bases matching TRBD2. Germline V gene lookup returns CDR1 SGHRS and CDR2 YFSETQ. The CDR3 contains 15 residues. Trimming took 4 bases from V and 6 from J; bases not matched to a gene: 6. The CDR3 region is CASSDLAGAAGELFF. For the CDR3, the DNA is TGCGCCAGCAGCGATCTAGCGGGAGCAGCCGGGGAGCTGTTTTTT.

The sample holds one count of this clone. The V gene is TRBV19, the J gene TRBJ1-2; the D is unclear. Trimming took off 4 bases at V and 8 bases at J, with 17 bases between the two ends. The germline gives CDR1 LNHDA, CDR2 SQIVND (reference sequence). CDR3 length equals 14 residues. As DNA, the CDR3 is TGTGCCAGTAGTAACATGGCCCTAGCAAAGGGCTACACCTTC. Residues: CASSNMALAKGYTF.

The chain carries TRBV29-1 and TRBJ1-6, with a weak D call TRBD1 (5 bases). Germline V gene sequence: CDR1 SQVTM, CDR2 ANQGSEA. The CDR3 consists of 18 residues. The V end was cut by 2 bases, the J end by 9 bases, with 26 bases between. CDR3 loop: CSVEKLGQEGRACSPLHF. The CDR3 DNA follows: TGCAGCGTTGAAAAGCTGGGGCAGGAGGGCCGAGCGTGTTCACCCCTCCACTTT.

The chain uses TRBV7-8 and TRBJ2-1; 15 bases are a match to TRBD2. Germline V lookup: CDR1 SGHVS, CDR2 FQNEAQ. V was pared by 1 base and J by 5 bases, with 9 bases of the junction left unmatched. CDR3 size: 19 residues. The CDR3 loop is CASSLGWTSGRASDNEQFF. The CDR3, as DNA: TGTGCCAGCAGCTTAGGCTGGACTAGCGGGAGGGCCAGCGACAATGAGCAGTTCTTC.

This chain links TRBV29-1 with TRBJ2-5; TRBD2 might be the D (5 bases). Trimming stripped 5 bases from V and 2 bases from J, with 9 bases between. The V gene's germline CDR1 is SQVTM and CDR2 ANQGSEA. The CDR3 consists of 12 residues. The CDR3 loop reads CSVTDLQETQYF. DNA of the CDR3: TGCAGCGTTACGGACTTACAAGAGACCCAGTACTTC. Full variable domain (missing parts from reference TRBV29-1 and TRBJ2-5): SAVISQKPSRDICQRGTSLTIQCQVDSQVTMMFWYRQQPGQSLTLIATANQGSEATYESGFVIDKFPISRPNLTFSTLTVSNMSPEDSSIYLCSVTDLQETQYFGPGTRLLVL.

Concerning this clone: No DNA is shown, since the ends of the CDR3 on it are uncertain; the CDR3 is the one TCRdb lists. The V gene is TRBV6-5, the J gene TRBJ2-1; the table's D call of TRBD2 was not tested on the DNA. Germline CDR1 and CDR2: MNHEY and SVGAGI. Both ends counted, the CDR3 spans 11 residues. The chain's CDR3 is CASILVREQFF.

V usage is TRBV19 and J usage is TRBJ2-5, with 9 nucleotides matching TRBD1. Germline V CDR1 and CDR2: LNHDA, SQIVND (reference sequence). J lost 5 bases, V lost 0 bases, and 10 bases had no gene match. This CDR3 is 17 amino acids long. Here the CDR3 DNA reads TGTGCCAGTAGTATAGATTCTTTCGGGACAGGGCAGGAGACCCAGTACTTC. Its translation: CASSIDSFGTGQETQYF.

This clone was observed a single time. The chain combines TRBV30 with TRBJ2-1; 9 positions agree with TRBD2. J was trimmed by 6 bases and V by 3 bases; bases with no gene match: 21. The CDR3 is 19 residues long. CDR1 GTSNPN and CDR2 SVGIG come from the germline V gene (reference sequence). CDR3 residues: CAWSLDKSGGRASVNEQFF. The DNA of the CDR3 is TGTGCCTGGAGCCTGGATAAGTCTGGCGGGAGGGCCTCTGTCAATGAGCAGTTCTTC.

V and J are TRBV19 and TRBJ1-4; 7 bases map to TRBD1. With V trimmed by 5 bases and J by 1 base, 4 bases remained unmatched. This CDR3 has 15 residues. The germline CDR1 and CDR2 sequences are LNHDA and SQIVND (reference sequence). The CDR3 DNA follows: TGTGCCAGTAGTCGACAGGGTGGAACTAATGAAAAACTGTTTTTT. Its protein is CASSRQGGTNEKLFF.

The chain couples TRBV11-2 to TRBJ2-1, with 9 bases fitting TRBD2. The trim removed 8 bases at V and 1 base at J, leaving 6 bases unmatched. Germline V CDR1 and CDR2: SGHAT, FQNNGV. CDR3 length equals 15 residues. The CDR3, as DNA: TGTGCCAGCCGGCGAGCGGGAGGATCCTACAATGAGCAGTTCTTC. Translation gives CASRRAGGSYNEQFF. Drawing the rest from reference TRBV11-2 and TRBJ2-1, the complete variable domain is EAGVAQSPRYKIIEKRQSVAFWCNPISGHATLYWYQQILGQGPKLLIQFQNNGVVDDSQLPKDRFSAERLKGVDSTLKIQPAKLEDSAVYLCASRRAGGSYNEQFFGPGTRLTVL.